These 20 T cell receptor beta chains originate from one sample sequenced in a study of blood T cell repertoires in COVID-19. The repertoire was sequenced with immunoSEQ multiplex PCR; TCRdb's copy has only in-frame clones and lacks some. The table lists about 210,000 clones, about 87% of them singletons. The sequenced sample consisted of PBMCs or T cells enriched from blood (not recorded which). Receptors were obtained from a young man who had recovered from COVID-19.

The rearrangement links TRBV6-6 to TRBJ1-5; D is unclear. CDR3 size: 14 residues. The V gene's germline CDR1 is MNHNY and CDR2 SVGAGI (reference sequence). Trimming took off 5 bases at V and 1 base at J, with 9 bases between the two ends. As DNA, the CDR3 is TGTGCCAGCAGTACCCCGACAAGCAATCAGCCCCAGCATTTT. It codes for CASSTPTSNQPQHF.

This chain connects TRBV28 to TRBJ2-7, with D tentatively TRBD1 (6 bases). The CDR3 is 15 residues long. V lost 5 bases and J lost 0, with 14 bases in between. CDR1 is MDHEN and CDR2 is SYDVKM in the germline V gene. The CDR3 coding sequence is TGTGCCAGCAGTCCCTCCGGGACAAGCTCCTACGAGCAGTACTTC. This translates into CASSPSGTSSYEQYF.

This rearrangement joins TRBV10-1 to TRBJ2-2, with D possibly matching TRBD2 (7 bases). This CDR3 spans 19 amino acids. Trimming pared 4 bases from V and 5 bases from J, leaving 26 bases between. The V gene's germline CDR1 is WNHNN and CDR2 SYGVQD (reference sequence). CDR3 amino acids: CASSGQGLEGGLGTGELFF. In nucleotides, the CDR3 is TGCGCCAGCAGTGGGCAGGGATTGGAGGGGGGGCTTGGGACCGGGGAGCTGTTTTTT.

The rearrangement links TRBV27 to TRBJ2-7; 10 nucleotides line up with TRBD2. This CDR3 region has 17 residues. Germline values: CDR1 MNHEY, CDR2 SMNVEV (reference sequence). The J segment lost 0 bases and the V segment lost 0 bases, leaving 5 bases of the junction unmatched. The CDR3 region has the DNA TGTGCCAGCAGTTTATCGTTACGGACTAGCGGCTCCTACGAGCAGTACTTC. Its translation: CASSLSLRTSGSYEQYF.

The J gene is TRBJ1-2, the V gene TRBV4-1; 7 bases align to TRBD1. This CDR3 contains 14 residues. After removal of 1 base from V and 7 bases from J, the junction contained 6 bases not matched to a gene. Germline V gene data show CDR1 as MGHRA and CDR2 as YSYEKL. This chain's CDR3 is CASSQVTGDLGYTF. DNA of the CDR3: TGCGCCAGCAGCCAAGTTACAGGGGACCTTGGCTACACCTTC.

CDR3 sequence (DNA): TGTGCCAGCAGCGTAGACTGGTACTATGGCTACACCTTC. Its translation is CASSVDWYYGYTF. The rearrangement uses TRBV9 and TRBJ1-2; D gene unclear. This CDR3 is built from 13 residues. The germline gives CDR1 SGDLS, CDR2 YYNGEE. V was shortened by 0 bases and J by 3 bases, with 6 bases between the two germline ends.

V gene TRBV25-1 combines with J gene TRBJ2-1, with D perhaps matching TRBD1 (5 bases). Germline V gene data show CDR1 as MGHDK and CDR2 as SYGVNS. Trimming took off 0 bases at V and 12 bases at J, with 15 bases between the two ends. CDR3 length: 14 residues. CDR3 in amino acids: CASSEYGHQGRQFF. The CDR3 coding sequence is TGTGCCAGCAGTGAATATGGTCATCAGGGAAGGCAGTTCTTC.

This clone was seen just once. V gene TRBV11-2 combines with J gene TRBJ1-5, with D maybe TRBD1 (6 bases). Trimming removed 5 bases at V and 4 bases at J, with 12 bases between. The CDR3 totals 14 residues. The germline V gene has CDR1 SGHAT and CDR2 FQNNGV. Here the CDR3 DNA reads TGTGCCAGCAGCCCAACAGGGTTTAATCAGCCCCAGCATTTT. Translation gives CASSPTGFNQPQHF. Full variable domain (missing parts from reference TRBV11-2 and TRBJ1-5): EAGVAQSPRYKIIEKRQSVAFWCNPISGHATLYWYQQILGQGPKLLIQFQNNGVVDDSQLPKDRFSAERLKGVDSTLKIQPAKLEDSAVYLCASSPTGFNQPQHFGDGTRLSIL.

The V gene is TRBV28, the J gene TRBJ1-5; no definite D call. This CDR3 contains 17 residues. Trimming shortened V by 5 bases and J by 1 base, and 18 bases separated the two germline ends. The V gene's germline CDR1 is MDHEN and CDR2 SYDVKM. The CDR3 region has the DNA TGTGCCAGCAGTAGACTGACCGGGGATATAAGCAATCAGCCCCAGCATTTT. Its protein product is CASSRLTGDISNQPQHF.

The J gene is TRBJ2-2, the V gene TRBV4-2; the match to TRBD2 covers 7 bases. V gave up 0 bases and J gave up 2 bases; unmatched junction bases: 3. The CDR3 extends over 16 amino acids. Germline V gene sequence: CDR1 LGHNA, CDR2 YNFKEQ. In nucleotides, the CDR3 is TGTGCCAGCAGCCAAGAGGCTAGCGGAAACACCGGGGAGCTGTTTTTT. Residues: CASSQEASGNTGELFF.

The chain is built from TRBV12-3 or TRBV12-4 and TRBJ2-7; tentative D call: TRBD1 (7 bases). The CDR3 has 13 residues. Trimming pared 7 bases from V and 4 bases from J, leaving 14 bases between. The CDR3 nucleotides read TGTGCCAGCACAGGGGGAGGCTATTACGAGCAGTACTTC. Encoded protein: CASTGGGYYEQYF.

The chain carries TRBV18 and TRBJ2-4; D perhaps matches TRBD1 (5 bases). Trimming left V 3 bases short and J 7 bases short, with 13 bases between. Germline V gives CDR1 KGHSH, CDR2 LQKENI. CDR3 length equals 14 residues. Here the CDR3 reads CASSPSIGVNIQYF. As DNA, the CDR3 is TGTGCCAGCTCACCGTCAATAGGGGTTAACATTCAGTACTTC.

The chain combines TRBV9 with TRBJ1-2; 11 bases match TRBD1. The CDR3 contains 15 residues. J gave up 7 bases and V 2 bases, and 7 bases lay outside the gene matches. The V gene's germline CDR1 is SGDLS and CDR2 YYNGEE. CDR3 nucleotide sequence: TGTGCCAGCAGCGTTTACGGACAGGGGGCTGGTGGCTACACCTTC. Translation: CASSVYGQGAGGYTF. Together with reference TRBV9 and TRBJ1-2, the CDR3 gives the full variable domain: DSGVTQTPKHLITATGQRVTLRCSPRSGDLSVYWYQQSLDQGLQFLIQYYNGEERAKGNILERFSAQQFPDLHSELNLSSLELGDSALYFCASSVYGQGAGGYTFGSGTRLTVV.

This clone was seen only once. The V call is TRBV7-6, the J call TRBJ2-3; 7 bases match TRBD1. V shed 4 bases, J shed 2 bases, and the junction held 6 bases outside the gene matches. The germline V gene has CDR1 SGHVS and CDR2 FNYEAQ. The CDR3 length is 15 residues. This chain's CDR3 is CASSSPGQPTDTQYF. The CDR3 DNA is TGTGCCAGCAGCTCCCCGGGACAGCCCACAGATACGCAGTATTTT.

The CDR3 bases are TGCGCCAGCAGCTTTGCCCAGGGGATAGATACGCAGTATTTT. This codes for CASSFAQGIDTQYF. The V and J genes are TRBV5-1 and TRBJ2-3, with D maybe TRBD1 (6 bases). Trimming left V 2 bases short and J 5 bases short, with 12 bases between. Germline CDR1 SGHRS, CDR2 YFSETQ. This CDR3 spans 14 amino acids.

This clone was detected only a few times. This rearrangement joins TRBV9 to TRBJ2-7; D possibly corresponds to TRBD2 (6 bases). Germline values: CDR1 SGDLS, CDR2 YYNGEE. There are 14 residues in the CDR3. Trimming took off 0 bases at V and 3 bases at J, with 10 bases between the two ends. CDR3 DNA: TGTGCCAGCAGCGTAGCGGGGGACGACTACGAGCAGTACTTC. It yields the protein CASSVAGDDYEQYF.

This clone was seen more than once but under ten times. The J gene is TRBJ2-3, the V gene TRBV9; D uncertain. The V and J ends lost 4 bases and 4 bases respectively, with 7 bases between them. The CDR3 has 12 residues. Germline-derived CDR1 and CDR2 are SGDLS and YYNGEE. The CDR3 loop is CASSSFSDTQYF. DNA of the CDR3: TGTGCCAGCAGCTCCTTCTCAGATACGCAGTATTTT. Supplemented by reference TRBV9 and TRBJ2-3, the full variable domain reads DSGVTQTPKHLITATGQRVTLRCSPRSGDLSVYWYQQSLDQGLQFLIQYYNGEERAKGNILERFSAQQFPDLHSELNLSSLELGDSALYFCASSSFSDTQYFGPGTRLTVL.

The CDR3 DNA reads as TGTGCCAGCCATGGGACAGGAAATGAAAAACTGTTTTTT. Translation gives CASHGTGNEKLFF. The chain is built from TRBV7-9 and TRBJ1-4; 8 bases align to TRBD1. Germline lookup yields CDR1 SEHNR and CDR2 FQNEAQ (reference sequence). CDR3 length: 13 amino acids. With V trimmed by 8 bases and J by 5 bases, 4 bases remained unmatched.

The rearrangement uses TRBV3-1 (or the pseudogene TRBV3-2) and TRBJ1-2; D unresolved. This CDR3 spans 13 amino acids. Trimming took 1 base from V and 6 from J, leaving 9 bases between them. Looked up from germline, CDR1 is LGHDT and CDR2 is YNNKEL (reference sequence). The CDR3, as DNA: TGTGCCAGCAGCCAAGCTGGTAGAGATGGCTACACCTTC. Translated, it gives CASSQAGRDGYTF.

This chain links TRBV28 with TRBJ2-2; D is unresolved. CDR1 and CDR2 from the germline V gene are MDHEN and SYDVKM. The CDR3 is made up of 13 amino acids. Trimming left V 8 bases short and J 4 bases short, with 11 bases between. The CDR3, as DNA: TGTGCCAGCCCCCCCGACTCCACCGGGGAGCTGTTTTTT. As protein: CASPPDSTGELFF.